These T cell receptor beta chains were read from a single sample in a study of PD-1 blockade in classical Hodgkin lymphoma. Data came from immunoSEQ multiplex PCR; TCRdb stores just in-frame clones and leaves some out. The sample records 66,000 or so clones, 70% to 75% being singletons. Material: peripheral blood mononuclear cells (PBMCs), obtained before the second cycle of nivolumab. The source of these receptors is a human donor with classical Hodgkin lymphoma. CDR3s include the opening cysteine and the closing phenylalanine or tryptophan. The order of the fields is clone size, D gene, V gene, J gene, CDR3 DNA, CDR3 protein. The D gene is left open where the match is weak. Size is omitted from some rows. Given values are once, few, many or a class for expanded clones.

clone size: few
D gene: .
V gene: TRBV2
J gene: TRBJ2-6
CDR3 DNA: TGTGCCAGCAGTTCTAGGGAGGGGGCCAACGTCCTGACTTTC
CDR3 protein: CASSSREGANVLTF

clone size: .
D gene: .
V gene: TRBV5-1
J gene: TRBJ1-2
CDR3 DNA: TGCGCCAGCAGCTTGGAGGAGCCTAACTATGGCTACACCTTC
CDR3 protein: CASSLEEPNYGYTF

clone size: .
D gene: .
V gene: TRBV6-4
J gene: TRBJ2-7
CDR3 DNA: TGTGCCAGCAGTGTAGAGGCAGACAGCTACGAGCAGTACTTC
CDR3 protein: CASSVEADSYEQYF

clone size: .
D gene: TRBD1
V gene: TRBV5-5
J gene: TRBJ1-2
CDR3 DNA: TGTGCCAGCAGTTCTACAGGGGTGATGTATGGCTACACCTTC
CDR3 protein: CASSSTGVMYGYTF

clone size: .
D gene: TRBD1
V gene: TRBV5-5
J gene: TRBJ2-7
CDR3 DNA: TGTGCCAGCAGCGCAATACAGGGGGCCGTGGGTGAGCAGTACTTC
CDR3 protein: CASSAIQGAVGEQYF

clone size: .
D gene: .
V gene: TRBV10-2
J gene: TRBJ2-7
CDR3 DNA: TGCGCCAGCAGAACAGGTAGTAGTGGCAAATACGAGCAGTACTTC
CDR3 protein: CASRTGSSGKYEQYF

clone size: .
D gene: .
V gene: TRBV7-9
J gene: TRBJ1-1
CDR3 DNA: TGTGCCAGCAGAGTGGCAGAAACCATGAACACTGAAGCTTTCTTT
CDR3 protein: CASRVAETMNTEAFF

clone size: .
D gene: .
V gene: TRBV6-1
J gene: TRBJ1-5
CDR3 DNA: TGTGCCAGCAGTGCCGGGACGGAGGCTCCTCAGCCCCAGCATTTT
CDR3 protein: CASSAGTEAPQPQHF

clone size: few
D gene: .
V gene: TRBV18
J gene: TRBJ1-2
CDR3 DNA: TGTGCCAGCTCATTCGAACAGGGTTGGGGCTACACCTTC
CDR3 protein: CASSFEQGWGYTF

clone size: .
D gene: TRBD1
V gene: TRBV19
J gene: TRBJ1-2
CDR3 DNA: TGTGCCATCTCACAGAGGGGGCGCGCCTATGGCTACACCTTC
CDR3 protein: CAISQRGRAYGYTF

clone size: .
D gene: TRBD1
V gene: TRBV2
J gene: TRBJ1-5
CDR3 DNA: TGTGCCAGCGAGCAGGGGGCTCGGCAGCCCCAGCATTTT
CDR3 protein: CASEQGARQPQHF

clone size: .
D gene: .
V gene: TRBV6-4
J gene: TRBJ2-3
CDR3 DNA: TGTGCCACGACATGGGGAACACTTAAAACACGAGGAGATACGCAGTATTTT
CDR3 protein: CATTWGTLKTRGDTQYF

clone size: .
D gene: .
V gene: TRBV18
J gene: TRBJ2-5
CDR3 DNA: TGTGCCAGCTCACCCCCCGAGGGCGCGAAGACCCAGTACTTC
CDR3 protein: CASSPPEGAKTQYF

clone size: .
D gene: .
V gene: TRBV6-5
J gene: TRBJ2-2
CDR3 DNA: TGTGCCAGCAGTGAAGGGGGAAAGAAGCTGTTTTTT
CDR3 protein: CASSEGGKKLFF

clone size: .
D gene: .
V gene: TRBV29-1
J gene: TRBJ2-1
CDR3 DNA: TGCAGCGTTACTCCCCTGAATGAGCAGTTCTTC
CDR3 protein: CSVTPLNEQFF

clone size: .
D gene: .
V gene: TRBV21-1
J gene: TRBJ2-7
CDR3 DNA: TGTGCCAGCAGTACCCACCTGGACATAGGGGGGTGTAATCGATCCTACGAGCAGTACTTC
CDR3 protein: CASSTHLDIGGCNRSYEQYF

clone size: few
D gene: .
V gene: TRBV14
J gene: TRBJ1-1
CDR3 DNA: TGTGCCAGCAGCCAAGATCCCGGGACCCTTCGTGAAGCTTTCTTT
CDR3 protein: CASSQDPGTLREAFF

clone size: .
D gene: TRBD2
V gene: TRBV5-4
J gene: TRBJ2-1
CDR3 DNA: TGTGCCAGCAGCTTGGGGGGGTCAAGCGGGGACAATGAGCAGTTCTTC
CDR3 protein: CASSLGGSSGDNEQFF

clone size: once
D gene: TRBD1
V gene: TRBV7-3
J gene: TRBJ2-5
CDR3 DNA: TGTGCCAGCAGCTTAACAGCCGGACGACAGGGCCAAGAGACCCAGTACTTC
CDR3 protein: CASSLTAGRQGQETQYF

clone size: .
D gene: TRBD1
V gene: TRBV11-2
J gene: TRBJ1-2
CDR3 DNA: TGTGCCAGCAGCCCTCGACAGGGCTATGGCTACACCTTC
CDR3 protein: CASSPRQGYGYTF

clone size: .
D gene: .
V gene: TRBV5-1
J gene: TRBJ1-2
CDR3 DNA: TGCGCCAGCAGCGCGGGGGACCTCGAGGGCTATGGCTACACCTTC
CDR3 protein: CASSAGDLEGYGYTF

clone size: once
D gene: .
V gene: TRBV5-8
J gene: TRBJ1-2
CDR3 DNA: TGTGCCAGCAGCTTGGCTGACGGGAGGGATGGCTACACCTTC
CDR3 protein: CASSLADGRDGYTF

clone size: .
D gene: .
V gene: TRBV4-2
J gene: TRBJ2-7
CDR3 DNA: TGTGCCAGCAGCCAAGAGGAACTAGTCGGCTACGAGCAGTACTTC
CDR3 protein: CASSQEELVGYEQYF

clone size: .
D gene: TRBD1
V gene: TRBV5-8
J gene: TRBJ2-4
CDR3 DNA: TGTGCCAGCAGACGTGGACAGGGCACAGCCAAAAACATTCAGTACTTC
CDR3 protein: CASRRGQGTAKNIQYF